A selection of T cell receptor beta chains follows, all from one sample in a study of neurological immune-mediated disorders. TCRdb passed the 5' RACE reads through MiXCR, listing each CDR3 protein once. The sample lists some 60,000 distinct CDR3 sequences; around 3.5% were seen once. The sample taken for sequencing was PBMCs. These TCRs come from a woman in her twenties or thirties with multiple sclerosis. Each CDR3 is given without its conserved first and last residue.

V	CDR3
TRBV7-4	ASSFWGQPQN
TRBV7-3	ASSLSGLSTEAF
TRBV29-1	SVVFLAGYNEQF
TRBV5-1	ASSLAKRYNEQF
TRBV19	ASSEAGGETQY
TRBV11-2	ASSPLAGPAHTQY
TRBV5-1	ASSWDRGRSRDAGANYGYT
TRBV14	ASSQDRSFSVEQY
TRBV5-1	ASSAGQGGTGELF
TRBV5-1	ASSPGDRGPNEKLF
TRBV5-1	ASSSPSFTQY
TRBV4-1	ASSQIQGWTSESTDTQY
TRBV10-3	ASQGGPYNEQF
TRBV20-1	SARDSATNEKLF
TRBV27	ASSSSRLGTYEQY
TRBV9	ASSVNGGGAGSGANVLT
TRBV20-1	SARLAGIYEQY
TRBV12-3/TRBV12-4	ASSPSDGQPQH
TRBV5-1	ASSGGRDTDTQY
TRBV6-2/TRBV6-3	ASSRGGANVLT
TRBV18	ASSASGGTEAF
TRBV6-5	ASSYAGSGRSTDTQY
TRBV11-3	ASSLEMNTEAF
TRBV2	ASRRGGEAPPYEQY
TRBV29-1	SDLNPGNEQF
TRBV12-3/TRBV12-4	ASSHRRIGGYT
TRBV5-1	ASSQVPSTDTQY
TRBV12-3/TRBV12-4	ASSSPVLGTGGWETQY
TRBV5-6	ASSLEGLNTEAF
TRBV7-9	ASLGQNTEAF
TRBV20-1	SAIARGPDTDTQY
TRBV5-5	ASSSGPIATEAF
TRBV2	ASSAGDSSGNTIY
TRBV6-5	ASSYWTRTGETQY
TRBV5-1	ASSVEIGQHTQY
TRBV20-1	SARTDNINYGYT
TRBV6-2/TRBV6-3	ASSWGTSGTSQF
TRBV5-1	ASSLGTGIRES
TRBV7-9	ASSYRENTEAF
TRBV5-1	ASSLDGYSYNEQF
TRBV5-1	ASSLVPRDDGYT